A selection of T cell receptor beta chains follows, all from one sample in a study of blood T cell repertoires in COVID-19. The repertoire was sequenced with immunoSEQ multiplex PCR; TCRdb's copy has only in-frame clones and lacks some. The sample lists approximately 220,000 clones, around four fifths seen once, with 5.1% in the top ten. The sequenced material came from peripheral blood. The origin of the receptors is a woman in her sixties who had recovered from COVID-19. CDR3s include the opening cysteine and the closing phenylalanine or tryptophan. Each record gives: clone size, J gene, V gene, D gene, CDR3 DNA, CDR3 protein. A D gene is named only where the DNA matches it firmly. For some rows the clone size is stated as once, few or many, or as a class when expanded; others skip it.

size: once
J: TRBJ1-1
V: TRBV7-6
D: -
DNA: TGTGCCAGCAGCTTAGATGACAGAGACACTGAAGCTTTCTTT
CDR3: CASSLDDRDTEAFF

size: -
J: TRBJ2-1
V: TRBV15
D: TRBD1
DNA: TGTGCCACCAGCAGACAGGGTGACAGGGGCCGCTCCTACAATGAGCAGTTCTTC
CDR3: CATSRQGDRGRSYNEQFF

size: -
J: TRBJ2-1
V: TRBV7-8
D: TRBD1
DNA: TGTGCCAGCAGCTTAGCCCCCGACAGGGTCGATGAGCAGTTCTTC
CDR3: CASSLAPDRVDEQFF

size: -
J: TRBJ2-3
V: TRBV14
D: -
DNA: TGTGCCAGCAGCCAAGAAGGAACCGAGACTTTCACAGATACGCAGTATTTT
CDR3: CASSQEGTETFTDTQYF

size: -
J: TRBJ2-7
V: TRBV4-1
D: -
DNA: TGCGCCAGCAGCCAAGGAGACAGGTACTACGAGCAGTACTTC
CDR3: CASSQGDRYYEQYF

size: -
J: TRBJ1-1
V: TRBV11-2
D: TRBD1
DNA: TGTGCCAGCAGCTTAGAACAGGGGGCGCCGGCTTTCTTT
CDR3: CASSLEQGAPAFF

size: -
J: TRBJ1-2
V: TRBV18
D: TRBD1
DNA: TGTGCCAGCTCAACAGGACAGGGAATGGACTATGGCTACACCTTC
CDR3: CASSTGQGMDYGYTF

size: -
J: TRBJ1-2
V: TRBV7-9
D: -
DNA: TGTGCCAGCAGCCCTGGGAGGGGGTCTGGCTACACCTTC
CDR3: CASSPGRGSGYTF

size: once
J: TRBJ2-5
V: TRBV24-1
D: TRBD1
DNA: TGTGCCACCAGAATGGGATCGGACGGGCAGGGGGCGCGGGAGACCCAGTACTTC
CDR3: CATRMGSDGQGARETQYF

size: once
J: TRBJ2-3
V: TRBV2
D: TRBD2
DNA: TGTGCCAGCAGTGGGGAGGGAACGGATACGCAGTATTTT
CDR3: CASSGEGTDTQYF

size: -
J: TRBJ2-1
V: TRBV9
D: -
DNA: TGTGCCAGCAGCGTGGATAGCGATAGCTATGAGCAGTTCTTC
CDR3: CASSVDSDSYEQFF

size: -
J: TRBJ2-2
V: TRBV11-2
D: -
DNA: TGTGCCAGCAGCTTAAGCCGCCTAGTCGGCACCGGGGAGCTGTTTTTT
CDR3: CASSLSRLVGTGELFF

size: -
J: TRBJ1-3
V: TRBV7-2
D: -
DNA: TGTGCCAGCAGCTTAGTAGCAGGAAACACCATATATTTT
CDR3: CASSLVAGNTIYF

size: -
J: TRBJ2-1
V: TRBV5-4
D: -
DNA: TGTGCCAGCAGCGCCGCGGACAGCACTTCCTACAATGAGCAGTTCTTC
CDR3: CASSAADSTSYNEQFF

size: -
J: TRBJ2-2
V: TRBV9
D: -
DNA: TGTGCCAGCAGCGTAGCAGGGCGGGGCTCGAACACCGGGGAGCTGTTTTTT
CDR3: CASSVAGRGSNTGELFF

size: few
J: TRBJ2-3
V: TRBV5-1
D: -
DNA: TGCGCCAGCAGCTTGGAGGAGGGAACAGATACGCAGTATTTT
CDR3: CASSLEEGTDTQYF

size: -
J: TRBJ1-2
V: TRBV30
D: -
DNA: TGTGCCTGGAAGTTAAAGGGGGTCTATGGCTACACCTTC
CDR3: CAWKLKGVYGYTF

size: -
J: TRBJ1-1
V: TRBV5-1
D: -
DNA: TGCGCCAGCAGCTTGACGCTCCCGGTATCCACTGAAGCTTTCTTT
CDR3: CASSLTLPVSTEAFF

size: -
J: TRBJ2-7
V: TRBV27
D: -
DNA: TGTGCCAGCAGTTTACTGCCGTCGGTTTACGAGCAGTACTTC
CDR3: CASSLLPSVYEQYF

size: -
J: TRBJ1-5
V: TRBV6-2/TRBV6-3
D: TRBD1
DNA: TGTGCCAGCAGCCCAACCGGGACAGATAATCAGCCCCAGCATTTT
CDR3: CASSPTGTDNQPQHF

size: -
J: TRBJ2-3
V: TRBV5-1
D: -
DNA: TGCGCCAGCAGCTTGGCCTACCTGGGGGGGGGACAAGATACGCAGTATTTT
CDR3: CASSLAYLGGGQDTQYF

size: -
J: TRBJ2-5
V: TRBV5-1
D: TRBD2
DNA: TGCGCCAGCAGCTACGGACTAGCCCCGGGGGGAGAGACCCAGTACTTC
CDR3: CASSYGLAPGGETQYF